One and the same sample provided the 8 T cell receptor beta chains below, sequenced in a study of T cell responses to AZD1222 COVID-19 vaccine. TCRdb's copy holds only in-frame clones and misses some; the assay was immunoSEQ multiplex PCR. The table lists about 150,000 clones, 90% to 95% of them singletons. This specimen consisted of peripheral blood, obtained on day 0 of AZD1222 vaccination. The receptors originated from an adult in good health.

A single count supports this clone. The chain combines TRBV19 with TRBJ2-7, with D possibly being TRBD2 (5 bases). V was trimmed by 3 bases and J by 4 bases, leaving 22 bases between them. The germline gives CDR1 LNHDA, CDR2 SQIVND (reference sequence). This CDR3 spans 17 amino acids. The CDR3: CASSISIQLDEGYEQYF. DNA of the CDR3: TGTGCCAGTAGTATTTCGATCCAGCTAGACGAGGGATACGAGCAGTACTTC. The full variable domain, rest sourced from reference TRBV19 and TRBJ2-7, is DGGITQSPKYLFRKEGQNVTLSCEQNLNHDAMYWYRQDPGQGLRLIYYSQIVNDFQKGDIAEGYSVSREKKESFPLTVTSAQKNPTAFYLCASSISIQLDEGYEQYFGPGTRLTVT.

The V gene is TRBV30, the J gene TRBJ1-1, with D perhaps TRBD1 (6 bases). CDR1 and CDR2 from the germline V gene are GTSNPN and SVGIG (reference sequence). V lost 3 bases, J lost 10 bases, and 15 bases lay in between. The CDR3 extends over 12 amino acids. DNA for the CDR3: TGTGCCTGGAGCCTGGGTACAGGGACAGCTTTCTTT. This encodes CAWSLGTGTAFF. Combining the CDR3 with reference TRBV30 and TRBJ1-1 gives the whole variable domain SQTIHQWPATLVQPVGSPLSLECTVEGTSNPNLYWYRQAAGRGLQLLFYSVGIGQISSEVPQNLSASRPQDRQFILSSKKLLLSDSGFYLCAWSLGTGTAFFGQGTRLTVV.

The chain links TRBV19 to TRBJ1-6; D not certain. V was shortened by 5 bases and J by 0 bases, with 8 bases between the two germline ends. The CDR3 runs to 15 residues. In germline, CDR1 is LNHDA, CDR2 SQIVND (reference sequence). As DNA, the CDR3 is TGTGCCAGTAGTGAAGGGAGCTCCTATAATTCACCCCTCCACTTT. Residues: CASSEGSSYNSPLHF.

The V and J genes are TRBV5-4 and TRBJ2-2; D is undetermined. CDR3 size: 15 residues. Trimming shortened V by 4 bases and J by 0 bases, and 10 bases separated the two germline ends. Germline values: CDR1 SGHNT, CDR2 YYREEE (reference sequence). The DNA of the CDR3 is TGTGCCAGCAGCCTGTACATGACGAACACCGGGGAGCTGTTTTTT. Protein sequence: CASSLYMTNTGELFF.

The J gene is TRBJ2-1, the V gene TRBV28, with D perhaps TRBD2 (6 bases). With 6 bases removed from V and 7 bases from J, the gap between germline ends came to 22 bases. This CDR3 is built from 16 residues. In germline, CDR1 is MDHEN, CDR2 SYDVKM. As DNA, the CDR3 is TGTGCCAGCAGATTCCTCGGGACCCTCCGGGGGAATGAGCAGTTCTTC. Amino acid sequence: CASRFLGTLRGNEQFF.

The chain carries TRBV19 and TRBJ1-5, with 7 bases that match TRBD1. V shed 6 bases and J 4 bases; nucleotides not matched to a gene: 9. CDR1 and CDR2 (germline): LNHDA, SQIVND (reference sequence). There are 15 residues in the CDR3. The CDR3, as DNA: TGTGCCAGTAGCGGAGCCGGGACAGCGAATCAGCCCCAGCATTTT. Protein sequence: CASSGAGTANQPQHF.

V gene TRBV3-1 (or the pseudogene TRBV3-2) combines with J gene TRBJ1-2; TRBD1 is a possible D gene (5 bases). Trimming removed 0 bases from V and 5 bases from J, with 22 bases in between. Germline V CDR1 and CDR2: LGHDT, YNNKEL (reference sequence). The CDR3 length is 18 residues. CDR3 bases: TGTGCCAGCAGCCAAGACCAGGGATCACCTTATCCACCTTATGGCTACACCTTC. Its protein product is CASSQDQGSPYPPYGYTF.

The chain employs TRBV18 and TRBJ1-2; weak D call: TRBD1 (5 bases). Germline-derived CDR1 and CDR2 are KGHSH and LQKENI. Between the trimmed V and J ends, which lost 1 base and 0 bases, there was a span of 9 bases. This CDR3 has 15 amino acids. For the CDR3, the DNA is TGTGCCAGCTCACCACAGAACAGGCCTAACTATGGCTACACCTTC. Its protein product is CASSPQNRPNYGYTF.